The next 28 T cell receptor beta chains were all read from a single sample in a study of T cells in Graves' hyperthyroidism and ophthalmopathy. RNA transcripts served as the template for amplifying TCR beta CDR3 regions. During a first-round RT-PCR of the TCR CDR3, the HTBI primer set was used. A single record per CDR3 protein comes from TCRdb applying MiXCR to the multiplex PCR reads. Of hundreds of thousands of distinct CDR3 sequences in the sample, around 21% are singletons; the top ten hold roughly 30%. The specimen sequenced was blood. Source of these receptors: a man aged 25 to 45 with Graves' ophthalmopathy.

This clonotype was counted ten times or more. The V and J genes are TRBV7-2 and TRBJ1-1, with D maybe TRBD1 (5 bases). The germline V and J ends were trimmed by 5 bases and 1 base, with 17 bases remaining between them. This CDR3 is built from 16 residues. The V gene's germline CDR1 is SGHTA and CDR2 FQGNSA. The CDR3 nucleotides read TGTGCCAGCAGCCTTTTCCCCGGGACCGCGAACACTGAAGCTTTCTTT. Amino acids: CASSLFPGTANTEAFF.

This clonotype was detected many times. The J gene is TRBJ2-5, the V gene TRBV27, with 14 bases lining up with TRBD2. This CDR3 comprises 16 residues. J gave up 6 bases and V 5 bases, and 8 bases lay outside the gene matches. CDR1 and CDR2 from the germline V gene are MNHEY and SMNVEV (reference sequence). CDR3 nucleotide sequence: TGTGCCAGCAGTCCCGGGACTAGCGGGAGTGCGAAGACCCAGTACTTC. Its protein is CASSPGTSGSAKTQYF.

This clonotype was recorded many times. The chain employs TRBV2 and TRBJ2-2; 7 positions match TRBD1. V lost 4 bases, J lost 4 bases, and 6 bases stayed unmatched. The CDR3 loop spans 15 amino acids. Germline CDR1 reads SNHLY; CDR2 reads FYNNEI. This CDR3 is CASSADRDITGELFF. The CDR3 DNA is TGTGCCAGCAGTGCCGACAGGGATATCACCGGGGAGCTGTTTTTT.

The V gene is TRBV2, the J gene TRBJ1-3; 11 bases line up with TRBD1. CDR3 size: 16 residues. Germline V gene lookup returns CDR1 SNHLY and CDR2 FYNNEI. V dropped 4 bases and J dropped 4; count of bases not matched to a gene: 6. Written as DNA, the CDR3 is TGTGCCAGCAGTGGTCGGACAGGGGGCGAAGGAAACACCATATATTTT. Translation: CASSGRTGGEGNTIYF.

This clonotype was detected many times. The chain has TRBV2 and TRBJ2-2; D possibly corresponds to TRBD1 (6 bases). Germline V gene lookup returns CDR1 SNHLY and CDR2 FYNNEI. CDR3 length: 15 residues. V was pared by 5 bases and J by 5 bases, with 15 bases between. The CDR3 spells CASSRGTGRTGELFF. The DNA of the CDR3 is TGTGCCAGCAGTCGGGGCACAGGGCGTACCGGGGAGCTGTTTTTT.

V and J are TRBV5-6 and TRBJ2-7; no reliable D call. The CDR3 is made up of 13 amino acids. V dropped 4 bases and J dropped 7 bases, with 15 bases sitting between them. Germline lookup yields CDR1 SGHDT and CDR2 YYEEEE. The CDR3 DNA is TGTGCCAGCAGCCGGCTCCGGTTCGGAGAGCAGTACTTC. As protein: CASSRLRFGEQYF.

The DNA for the CDR3 is TGTGCCTGGAGTGCTGCGTTATCAGCCAAAAACATTCAGTACTTC. As protein: CAWSAALSAKNIQYF. The gene calls are TRBV30 and TRBJ2-4, with unresolved D. This CDR3 contains 15 residues. CDR1 is GTSNPN and CDR2 is SVGIG in the germline V gene (reference sequence). Between the trimmed V and J ends, which lost 1 base and 0 bases, there was a span of 10 bases.

This clonotype was observed at least ten times. V and J are TRBV2 and TRBJ2-1; D is perhaps TRBD1 or TRBD2 (5 bases each). Trimming removed 8 bases from V and 3 bases from J, with 14 bases in between. CDR3 size: 14 residues. Looked up from germline, CDR1 is SNHLY and CDR2 is FYNNEI. The CDR3 here is CASVSLGDYNEQFF. CDR3 DNA: TGTGCCAGCGTATCCCTGGGGGACTACAATGAGCAGTTCTTC.

This clonotype has a count of ten or more. V gene TRBV6-4 combines with J gene TRBJ2-1, with TRBD2 identical over 9 bases. In germline, CDR1 is MRHNA, CDR2 SNTAGT. V lost 3 bases, J lost 7 bases, and 13 bases stayed unmatched. The CDR3 totals 17 residues. CDR3 region: CASSEIGGREMGNEQFF. CDR3 nucleotide sequence: TGTGCCAGCAGTGAAATCGGCGGGAGGGAGATGGGTAATGAGCAGTTCTTC.

This clonotype has at least ten counts. The genes are TRBV7-8 and TRBJ2-5, with TRBD2 identical over 12 bases. CDR3 length equals 17 residues. The ends lost 4 bases at V and 0 bases at J; junction bases unmatched: 6. The germline V gene encodes CDR1 SGHVS and CDR2 FQNEAQ. The CDR3 sequence: CASSSGTSGRDQETQYF. The CDR3 nucleotides read TGTGCCAGCAGCTCAGGGACTAGCGGGCGGGACCAAGAGACCCAGTACTTC.

This chain joins TRBV25-1 and TRBJ2-3; TRBD2 agrees at 7 bases. V lost 4 bases, J lost 3 bases, and 4 bases stayed unmatched. CDR1 and CDR2 (germline): MGHDK, SYGVNS. The CDR3 is 14 amino acids. The CDR3 is CASSVRRGTDTQYF. The CDR3 DNA follows: TGTGCCAGCAGTGTTAGGCGGGGGACAGATACGCAGTATTTT. Complete variable domain (other parts from reference TRBV25-1 and TRBJ2-3): EADIYQTPRYLVIGTGKKITLECSQTMGHDKMYWYQQDPGMELHLIHYSYGVNSTEKGDLSSESTVSRIRTEHFPLTLESARPSHTSQYLCASSVRRGTDTQYFGPGTRLTVL.

The V gene is TRBV20-1, the J gene TRBJ2-7; TRBD2 matches at 10 bases. There are 15 residues in the CDR3. Germline V CDR1 and CDR2: DFQATT, SNEGSKA (reference sequence). Trimming at V came to 6 bases and at J to 0 bases, leaving 8 bases not matched to a gene. The chain's CDR3 is CSADRGTSDSYEQYF. In DNA, the CDR3 is TGCAGTGCGGACCGGGGGACTAGCGACTCCTACGAGCAGTACTTC.

This clonotype was found a few times. The genes are TRBV30 and TRBJ1-6; unclear D gene. Trimming left V 0 bases short and J 4 bases short, with 10 bases between. This CDR3 has 15 amino acids. Germline CDR1 reads GTSNPN; CDR2 reads SVGIG (reference sequence). Here the CDR3 DNA reads TGTGCCTGGAGTGTACGGCGGTATTATAATTCACCCCTCCACTTT. Amino acids: CAWSVRRYYNSPLHF. The whole variable domain, remainder taken from reference TRBV30 and TRBJ1-6, is SQTIHQWPATLVQPVGSPLSLECTVEGTSNPNLYWYRQAAGRGLQLLFYSVGIGQISSEVPQNLSASRPQDRQFILSSKKLLLSDSGFYLCAWSVRRYYNSPLHFGNGTRLTVT.

In the case of this clonotype: A much bigger clone sits one base away, suggesting this may be a read error. The chain uses TRBV18 and TRBJ1-6; 7 bases match TRBD1. The CDR3 runs 15 residues. Germline values: CDR1 KGHSH, CDR2 LQKENI. CDR3 coding DNA: TGTGCCAGCTCACCTTCCCGGGACAGAAATTCATCCCTCCACTTT. This sequence encodes CASSPSRDRNSSLHF.

This clonotype showed up just a few times. This chain links TRBV28 with TRBJ2-3; 7 nucleotides match TRBD2. In germline, CDR1 is MDHEN, CDR2 SYDVKM. CDR3 length equals 16 residues. Trimming took 5 bases from V and 0 from J; bases not matched to a gene: 8. DNA of the CDR3: TGTGCCAGCAGTCCCGGACTAGTGACTAGCACAGATACGCAGTATTTT. It encodes CASSPGLVTSTDTQYF. Drawing the rest from reference TRBV28 and TRBJ2-3, the complete variable domain is DVKVTQSSRYLVKRTGEKVFLECVQDMDHENMFWYRQDPGLGLRLIYFSYDVKMKEKGDIPEGYSVSREKKERFSLILESASTNQTSMYLCASSPGLVTSTDTQYFGPGTRLTVL.

V gene TRBV9 combines with J gene TRBJ2-3, with TRBD2 matching over 8 bases. The CDR3 runs to 14 residues. Germline values: CDR1 SGDLS, CDR2 YYNGEE. V was clipped by 2 bases and J by 5 bases; unmatched bases: 4. The CDR3 is CASSVSGTRDTQYF. The CDR3 DNA reads TGTGCCAGCAGCGTTTCAGGGACTAGAGATACGCAGTATTTT. Full variable domain (remainder filled in from reference TRBV9 and TRBJ2-3): DSGVTQTPKHLITATGQRVTLRCSPRSGDLSVYWYQQSLDQGLQFLIQYYNGEERAKGNILERFSAQQFPDLHSELNLSSLELGDSALYFCASSVSGTRDTQYFGPGTRLTVL.

This clonotype has more than one count but fewer than ten. This rearrangement joins TRBV6-1 to TRBJ2-2; possible D gene TRBD2, 6 bases. This CDR3 comprises 14 residues. Deletions cut 8 bases from V and 1 base from J, with 11 bases between. Germline V CDR1 and CDR2: MNHNS, SASEGT. CDR3 nucleotide sequence: TGTGCCAGCCTCCCGGGACTGAACACCGGGGAGCTGTTTTTT. This translates into CASLPGLNTGELFF.

This clonotype has just a few counts. The genes are TRBV7-9 and TRBJ2-3; tentatively, D is TRBD2 (5 bases). Per germline, CDR1 SEHNR and CDR2 FQNEAQ (reference sequence). Trimming removed 5 bases at V and 3 bases at J, with 18 bases between. The CDR3 has 16 amino acids. Here the CDR3 reads CASSPRGLRGTDTQYF. Written as DNA, the CDR3 is TGTGCCAGCAGCCCCCGCGGACTCCGTGGGACAGATACGCAGTATTTT.

The V and J genes are TRBV19 and TRBJ1-5, with 7 bases matching TRBD1. J gave up 6 bases and V 6 bases, and 8 bases lay outside the gene matches. CDR1 is LNHDA, CDR2 SQIVND, per germline (reference sequence). CDR3 size: 14 residues. The CDR3 loop reads CASSRQGSSQPQHF. The CDR3 DNA sequence: TGTGCCAGTAGCAGACAGGGTTCGTCTCAGCCCCAGCATTTT.

This clonotype was seen only a few times. J is TRBJ2-7 and V is TRBV5-1, with 14 bases lining up with TRBD2. Looked up from germline, CDR1 is SGHRS and CDR2 is YFSETQ. The CDR3 has 16 amino acids. The V gene end was trimmed by 6 bases and the J gene end by 3 bases; junction bases not matched to a gene: 8. The CDR3 DNA sequence: TGCGCCAGCACCCCGGGACTAGCGGGAGAGAACTACGAGCAGTACTTC. Encoded protein: CASTPGLAGENYEQYF.

The chain joins TRBV7-9 to TRBJ1-6; 7 nucleotides align to TRBD1. J lost 7 bases, V lost 1 base, and 4 bases had no gene match. CDR1 is SEHNR and CDR2 is FQNEAQ in the germline V gene (reference sequence). The CDR3 spans 15 residues. For the CDR3, the DNA is TGTGCCAGCAGCTTAGTGACAGGGCCCAATTCACCCCTCCACTTT. Its protein is CASSLVTGPNSPLHF.

The chain carries TRBV4-1 and TRBJ2-2; D perhaps matches TRBD1 (5 bases). The V gene's germline CDR1 is MGHRA and CDR2 YSYEKL. Trimming removed 1 base at V and 2 bases at J, with 14 bases between. This CDR3 is built from 17 residues. The CDR3: CASSQVVSDSNTGELFF. CDR3 bases: TGCGCCAGCAGCCAAGTTGTCTCAGACAGTAACACCGGGGAGCTGTTTTTT.

This clonotype was detected only a few times. V gene TRBV4-1 combines with J gene TRBJ1-1; TRBD1 is a possible D gene (6 bases). The CDR3 is 14 amino acids. Trimming took 4 bases from V and 1 from J, leaving 10 bases between them. Germline V gene data show CDR1 as MGHRA and CDR2 as YSYEKL. This CDR3 reads CASSRGQRNTEAFF. CDR3 sequence (DNA): TGCGCCAGCAGCCGCGGACAGAGGAACACTGAAGCTTTCTTT.

The chain combines TRBV5-5 with TRBJ1-1, with D possibly being TRBD1 (5 bases). This CDR3 spans 16 amino acids. V was pared by 0 bases and J by 0 bases, with 12 bases between. Germline V CDR1 and CDR2: SGHKS, YYEKEE (reference sequence). CDR3 in DNA: TGTGCCAGCAGCTTGGTGGGGACTCGAATGAACACTGAAGCTTTCTTT. Encoded protein: CASSLVGTRMNTEAFF.

This CDR3 is CASTPGRLANTGELFF. DNA for the CDR3: TGTGCCAGCACCCCCGGCAGGCTCGCGAACACCGGGGAGCTGTTTTTT. The chain uses TRBV6-1 and TRBJ2-2; the D is unclear. Per germline, CDR1 MNHNS and CDR2 SASEGT. V shed 7 bases and J shed 0 bases, with 15 bases lying between them. This CDR3 spans 16 amino acids.

There are many counts of this clonotype. CDR3 coding DNA: TGTGCCAGCTTACCTGCGGGAACGTTCCAAGAGACCCAGTACTTC. Protein sequence: CASLPAGTFQETQYF. This rearrangement joins TRBV2 to TRBJ2-5, with a weak D call TRBD2 (6 bases). V lost 8 bases to trimming and J lost 1 base, with 17 bases between them. The CDR3 loop spans 15 amino acids. In germline, CDR1 is SNHLY, CDR2 FYNNEI.

This clonotype showed up many times. The J gene is TRBJ2-3, the V gene TRBV4-1; weak D call: TRBD2 (6 bases). The V gene lost 1 base and the J gene lost 3 bases, with 14 bases spanning the gap. Germline assignment: CDR1 MGHRA and CDR2 YSYEKL. The CDR3 consists of 16 residues. The CDR3 here is CASSQAWGGETDTQYF. In DNA, the CDR3 is TGCGCCAGCAGCCAAGCTTGGGGCGGGGAAACAGATACGCAGTATTTT.

This clonotype was recorded at least ten times. CDR3 sequence reads: CASSLRGTNTEAFF. The CDR3, as DNA: TGTGCCAGCAGCCTCCGGGGGACGAACACTGAAGCTTTCTTT. The J gene is TRBJ1-1, the V gene TRBV11-3, with a weak D call TRBD1 (5 bases). CDR1 is SGHNT, CDR2 YENEEA, per germline. This CDR3 has 14 amino acids. Trimming removed 5 bases from V and 1 base from J, with 11 bases in between.